Shown below are 32 T cell receptor beta chains from a single sample sequenced in a study of blood T cell repertoires in COVID-19. Measured with immunoSEQ multiplex PCR; TCRdb has only the in-frame clones, and not every one. The table records 200,000 to 250,000 clones, roughly 86% of them present only once. The sequenced material came from PBMCs or T cells enriched from blood (not recorded which). The origin of the receptors is a woman in her forties or fifties who had recovered from COVID-19.

The genes are TRBV23-1 and TRBJ1-5; D unclear. TRBV23-1 is reported as an ORF; its role is uncertain. V dropped 6 bases and J dropped 0 bases, with 15 bases sitting between them. The length of the CDR3 is 16 residues. CDR3 sequence (DNA): TGCGCCAGCAGCCCAGCCCCGGGGTCTAGCAATCAGCCCCAGCATTTT. This translates into CASSPAPGSSNQPQHF.

The chain is built from TRBV30 and TRBJ2-1, with TRBD2 identical over 11 bases. There are 14 residues in the CDR3. V gave up 3 bases and J gave up 6 bases; unmatched junction bases: 4. Germline assignment: CDR1 GTSNPN and CDR2 SVGIG (reference sequence). The CDR3: CAWSRGTSGNEQFF. In DNA form, the CDR3 reads TGTGCCTGGAGCAGGGGGACTAGCGGCAATGAGCAGTTCTTC.

This clone was observed once. This chain links TRBV4-1 with TRBJ2-2, with 12 positions matching TRBD2. The CDR3 spans 18 residues. With V trimmed by 4 bases and J by 0 bases, 6 bases remained unmatched. Per germline, CDR1 MGHRA and CDR2 YSYEKL. For the CDR3, the DNA is TGCGCCAGCAGCCCCGACCTAGCGGGAGGGCCGAACACCGGGGAGCTGTTTTTT. This encodes CASSPDLAGGPNTGELFF.

V usage is TRBV7-2 and J usage is TRBJ2-3, with TRBD2 identical over 12 bases. The CDR3 has 17 residues. Losses at the gene ends were 1 base for V and 4 bases for J; bases not matched to a gene: 6. CDR1 is SGHTA and CDR2 is FQGNSA in the germline V gene. CDR3 nucleotide sequence: TGTGCCAGCAGCTTAGGATTGACTAGCGGGAGATCAGATACGCAGTATTTT. Translating it yields CASSLGLTSGRSDTQYF.

The V call is TRBV4-2, the J call TRBJ2-5, with D unresolved. The V gene's germline CDR1 is LGHNA and CDR2 YNFKEQ. Trimming took off 0 bases at V and 2 bases at J, with 10 bases between the two ends. This CDR3 is 15 amino acids long. CDR3 in DNA: TGTGCCAGCAGCCAAGATTGGAGTTTTCAAGAGACCCAGTACTTC. Residues: CASSQDWSFQETQYF.

The chain carries TRBV7-2 and TRBJ2-5; TRBD2 aligns across 7 bases. The CDR3 length is 16 residues. CDR1 and CDR2 (germline): SGHTA, FQGNSA. V shed 3 bases and J 1 base; nucleotides not matched to a gene: 8. CDR3 protein: CASSLGGRGSQETQYF. DNA of the CDR3: TGTGCCAGCAGCTTGGGTGGGAGGGGAAGCCAAGAGACCCAGTACTTC.

The chain is built from TRBV27 and TRBJ1-1; D possibly corresponds to TRBD1 (6 bases). The CDR3 is made up of 16 amino acids. V was pared by 1 base and J by 3 bases, with 15 bases between. From germline, CDR1 is MNHEY and CDR2 SMNVEV (reference sequence). This chain's CDR3 is CASSLLQAGGHTEAFF. CDR3 sequence (DNA): TGTGCCAGCAGTTTATTACAGGCTGGGGGCCACACTGAAGCTTTCTTT.

The chain couples TRBV7-2 to TRBJ1-2; TRBD1 matches 8 bases. From germline, CDR1 is SGHTA and CDR2 FQGNSA. Trimming took 2 bases from V and 2 from J; bases not matched to a gene: 4. The CDR3 spans 15 residues. This CDR3 is CASSLSRGRNYGYTF. As DNA, the CDR3 is TGTGCCAGCAGCTTAAGCAGGGGGCGAAACTATGGCTACACCTTC. Full variable domain (outside the CDR3, taken from reference TRBV7-2 and TRBJ1-2): GAGVSQSPSNKVTEKGKDVELRCDPISGHTALYWYRQSLGQGLEFLIYFQGNSAPDKSGLPSDRFSAERTGGSVSTLTIQRTQQEDSAVYLCASSLSRGRNYGYTFGSGTRLTVV.

The CDR3 bases are TGTGCCAGCAACCAACAGGGCGGTGAAGCTTTCTTT. It encodes CASNQQGGEAFF. The chain has TRBV6-6 and TRBJ1-1, with D possibly matching TRBD1 (6 bases). The CDR3 length is 12 residues. V was pared by 7 bases and J by 7 bases, with 13 bases between. Per germline, CDR1 MNHNY and CDR2 SVGAGI (reference sequence).

This clone has just a few counts. The chain recombines TRBV5-1 with TRBJ2-2, with 13 bases fitting TRBD2. The CDR3 loop spans 17 amino acids. Germline V lookup: CDR1 SGHRS, CDR2 YFSETQ. V was clipped by 2 bases and J by 6 bases; unmatched bases: 7. The CDR3 DNA follows: TGCGCCAGCAGCTTAGGACTAGCGGGAGCAGCGGCCGGGGAGCTGTTTTTT. This sequence encodes CASSLGLAGAAAGELFF.

This sequence joins TRBV6-5 and TRBJ1-2, with 9 bases aligning to TRBD1. The CDR3 runs 14 residues. With 6 bases clipped from V and 7 bases from J, the junction kept 9 bases outside the gene matches. Germline CDR1 reads MNHEY; CDR2 reads SVGAGI. The CDR3 nucleotides are TGTGCCAGCAGCCCCGGGACAGGGAAGGGTGGCTACACCTTC. Its translation: CASSPGTGKGGYTF.

As DNA, the CDR3 is TGCGCCAGCAGCGCGGGACAGGGGGCTTCTGGAAACACCATATATTTT. Translating it yields CASSAGQGASGNTIYF. The V and J genes are TRBV4-1 and TRBJ1-3; 12 nucleotides line up with TRBD1. Germline V lookup: CDR1 MGHRA, CDR2 YSYEKL. This CDR3 contains 16 residues. Trimming removed 5 bases from V and 1 base from J; junction bases left unmatched: 3.

The CDR3 DNA is TGCGCCAGCAGCCAAGATGATAGCGGGACGGCGTACAATGAGCAGTTCTTC. Its protein product is CASSQDDSGTAYNEQFF. V usage is TRBV4-3 and J usage is TRBJ2-1, with 8 bases identical to TRBD2. The CDR3 has 17 amino acids. Germline CDR1 LGHNA, CDR2 YSLEER. The trim removed 0 bases at V and 4 bases at J, leaving 8 bases unmatched.

The rearrangement links TRBV4-1 to TRBJ2-5; 9 bases agree with TRBD2. The CDR3 spans 16 residues. J was trimmed by 6 bases and V by 0 bases; bases with no gene match: 8. Germline loops: CDR1 MGHRA, CDR2 YSYEKL. CDR3 in amino acids: CASSQDGGGAGKTQYF. In DNA, the CDR3 is TGCGCCAGCAGCCAAGACGGCGGGGGGGCCGGGAAGACCCAGTACTTC.

The V and J genes are TRBV9 and TRBJ1-6, with D tentatively TRBD1 (6 bases). The CDR3 spans 14 residues. Germline values: CDR1 SGDLS, CDR2 YYNGEE. The ends were cut back, 1 base at V and 10 bases at J, with 12 bases in the middle. CDR3 nucleotides: TGTGCCAGCAGCGTATCAGGACAGAGCTCACCCCTCCACTTT. The encoded protein is CASSVSGQSSPLHF.

This clone was counted between two and nine times. J is TRBJ2-2 and V is TRBV12-5, with 7 bases identical to TRBD2. V lost 0 bases to trimming and J lost 3 bases; unmatched junction nucleotides: 7. Germline CDR1 LGHNT, CDR2 FRNRAP. The CDR3 totals 17 residues. The CDR3 protein is CASGLVQGGGDTGELFF. Written as DNA, the CDR3 is TGTGCTAGTGGTTTGGTACAAGGCGGGGGAGACACCGGGGAGCTGTTTTTT.

In DNA form, the CDR3 reads TGTGCCAGTAGTCCGGACAGGGGGCGAGAACAGCCCCAGCATTTT. It translates to CASSPDRGREQPQHF. The V and J genes are TRBV19 and TRBJ1-5, with 11 bases aligning to TRBD1. Germline CDR1 reads LNHDA; CDR2 reads SQIVND (reference sequence). Losses at the gene ends were 5 bases for V and 7 bases for J; bases not matched to a gene: 7. The CDR3 length is 15 residues.

J is TRBJ1-2 and V is TRBV27; 8 bases agree with TRBD1. V shed 1 base and J 8 bases; nucleotides not matched to a gene: 9. Germline V gene lookup returns CDR1 MNHEY and CDR2 SMNVEV (reference sequence). The length of the CDR3 is 15 residues. The CDR3, as DNA: TGTGCCAGCAGTTTATATGGGACGCAGGGGGCGGGCTACACCTTC. Translating gives CASSLYGTQGAGYTF.

The rearrangement links TRBV30 to TRBJ1-1; TRBD1 is a possible D gene (6 bases). CDR3 length: 12 residues. Germline values: CDR1 GTSNPN, CDR2 SVGIG (reference sequence). Trimming removed 1 base from V and 10 bases from J, with 13 bases in between. In nucleotides, the CDR3 is TGTGCCTGGAGTGGCGGACAGCTCATAGCTTTCTTT. This sequence encodes CAWSGGQLIAFF.

The chain combines TRBV7-9 with TRBJ1-2; TRBD1 aligns across 7 bases. The trim removed 4 bases at V and 3 bases at J, leaving 14 bases unmatched. This CDR3 is 17 amino acids long. CDR1 and CDR2 (germline): SEHNR, FQNEAQ (reference sequence). CDR3 in amino acids: CASSSLSVRGIDYGYTF. The CDR3 DNA follows: TGTGCCAGCAGCTCCCTAAGTGTCAGGGGGATAGACTATGGCTACACCTTC.

The chain recombines TRBV30 with TRBJ1-6, with 7 nucleotides matching TRBD1. V lost 3 bases to trimming and J lost 6 bases; unmatched junction nucleotides: 8. The germline CDR1 and CDR2 sequences are GTSNPN and SVGIG (reference sequence). This CDR3 has 15 residues. The CDR3: CAWRGDSGTNSPLHF. As DNA, the CDR3 is TGTGCCTGGAGAGGGGACAGTGGGACTAATTCACCCCTCCACTTT. The whole variable domain, remainder taken from reference TRBV30 and TRBJ1-6, is SQTIHQWPATLVQPVGSPLSLECTVEGTSNPNLYWYRQAAGRGLQLLFYSVGIGQISSEVPQNLSASRPQDRQFILSSKKLLLSDSGFYLCAWRGDSGTNSPLHFGNGTRLTVT.

The CDR3 protein is CSASRPRGLTGNQPQHF. DNA for the CDR3: TGCAGTGCTAGTCGGCCCAGGGGGCTCACTGGCAATCAGCCCCAGCATTTT. The chain links TRBV20-1 to TRBJ1-5; 8 nucleotides agree with TRBD1. Germline CDR1 and CDR2: DFQATT and SNEGSKA (reference sequence). V dropped 3 bases and J dropped 2; count of bases not matched to a gene: 12. The CDR3 is made up of 17 amino acids.

V and J are TRBV29-1 and TRBJ2-1; possible D gene TRBD2, 5 bases. The CDR3 totals 13 residues. V lost 3 bases and J lost 0, with 6 bases in between. CDR1 is SQVTM and CDR2 is ANQGSEA in the germline V gene. CDR3 bases: TGCAGCGTTGAGAGCGGCTCCTACAATGAGCAGTTCTTC. It yields the protein CSVESGSYNEQFF.

This clone is a singleton in its sample. This sequence joins TRBV9 and TRBJ2-3; D is uncertain. Trimming shortened V by 1 base and J by 3 bases, and 9 bases separated the two germline ends. The CDR3 is made up of 14 amino acids. From germline, CDR1 is SGDLS and CDR2 YYNGEE. This CDR3 is CASSVLQITDTQYF. The CDR3 DNA is TGTGCCAGCAGCGTATTGCAGATTACAGATACGCAGTATTTT.

This chain joins TRBV6-5 and TRBJ1-5; no reliable D call. This CDR3 is built from 13 residues. Germline V gene sequence: CDR1 MNHEY, CDR2 SVGAGI. V gave up 0 bases and J gave up 4 bases, with 4 bases separating them. This CDR3 reads CASSYSQNQPQHF. CDR3 nucleotides: TGTGCCAGCAGTTACTCACAGAATCAGCCCCAGCATTTT.

V and J are TRBV6-5 and TRBJ1-1; 9 positions match TRBD1. The germline CDR1 and CDR2 sequences are MNHEY and SVGAGI. The CDR3 extends over 14 amino acids. V lost 7 bases and J lost 5; bases outside the gene matches: 8. The CDR3 spells CASNPRDRDTEAFF. The CDR3 region has the DNA TGTGCCAGCAACCCAAGGGACAGGGATACTGAAGCTTTCTTT.

This clone has only one observation. The chain is built from TRBV7-9 and TRBJ2-2; the match to TRBD2 covers 8 bases. Looked up from germline, CDR1 is SEHNR and CDR2 is FQNEAQ (reference sequence). Losses at the gene ends were 2 bases for V and 2 bases for J; bases not matched to a gene: 4. CDR3 size: 16 residues. The chain's CDR3 is CASSLLRGDNTGELFF. CDR3 bases: TGTGCCAGCAGCTTACTGCGGGGGGACAACACCGGGGAGCTGTTTTTT.

The chain combines TRBV12-3 or TRBV12-4 with TRBJ2-1; TRBD2 agrees at 11 bases. The CDR3 covers 13 residues. The CDR3 spells CATRSGRAREQFF. The CDR3 DNA sequence: TGTGCAACACGTAGCGGGAGGGCCCGAGAGCAGTTCTTC.

CDR3 protein: CATSGSGGAGNEQFF. In DNA form, the CDR3 reads TGTGCCACCTCGGGGAGCGGGGGGGCCGGAAATGAGCAGTTCTTC. This rearrangement joins TRBV11-3 to TRBJ2-1, with 10 bases matching TRBD2. V shed 10 bases, J shed 7 bases, and the junction held 13 bases outside the gene matches. Germline lookup yields CDR1 SGHNT and CDR2 YENEEA. The CDR3 loop spans 15 amino acids.

Details on this clone: One end of the junction is discordant with germline, which a read error may explain. The rearrangement links TRBV3-1 (or the pseudogene TRBV3-2) to TRBJ2-1, with D tentatively TRBD1 (6 bases). CDR3 length equals 12 residues. CDR1 and CDR2 from the germline V gene are LGHDT and YNNKEL (reference sequence). CDR3 region: CASRQAPGVLIF. In DNA, the CDR3 is TGTGCCAGCAGACAGGCCCCAGGGGTTCTGATCTTC.

This sequence joins TRBV19 and TRBJ1-5; no clear D. The V end lost 3 bases, the J end lost 2 bases, and 5 bases lay between the germline ends. The CDR3 is 13 amino acids. Germline V gene sequence: CDR1 LNHDA, CDR2 SQIVND (reference sequence). This CDR3 is CASSMRGNQPQHF. For the CDR3, the DNA is TGTGCCAGTAGTATGAGGGGCAATCAGCCCCAGCATTTT.

This chain connects TRBV28 to TRBJ1-2, with 9 bases fitting TRBD1. The length of the CDR3 is 12 residues. Germline V gives CDR1 MDHEN, CDR2 SYDVKM. V was pared by 10 bases and J by 4 bases, with 4 bases of the junction left unmatched. The CDR3 nucleotides read TGTGCCACAGCGACAGGGGGCTATGGCTACACCTTC. This gives the protein CATATGGYGYTF.